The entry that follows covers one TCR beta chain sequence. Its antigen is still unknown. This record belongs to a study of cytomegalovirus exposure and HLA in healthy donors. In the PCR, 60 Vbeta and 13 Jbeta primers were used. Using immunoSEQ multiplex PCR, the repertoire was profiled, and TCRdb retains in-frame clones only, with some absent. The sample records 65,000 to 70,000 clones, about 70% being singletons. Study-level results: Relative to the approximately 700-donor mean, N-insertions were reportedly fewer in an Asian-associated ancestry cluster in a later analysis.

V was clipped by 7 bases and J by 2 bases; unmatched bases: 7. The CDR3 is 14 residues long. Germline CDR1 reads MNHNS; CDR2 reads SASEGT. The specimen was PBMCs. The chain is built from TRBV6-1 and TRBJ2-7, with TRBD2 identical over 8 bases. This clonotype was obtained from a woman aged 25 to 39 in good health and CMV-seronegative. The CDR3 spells CASNSGDKTYEQYF. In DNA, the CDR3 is TGTGCCAGCAATAGCGGGGATAAAACCTACGAGCAGTACTTC.